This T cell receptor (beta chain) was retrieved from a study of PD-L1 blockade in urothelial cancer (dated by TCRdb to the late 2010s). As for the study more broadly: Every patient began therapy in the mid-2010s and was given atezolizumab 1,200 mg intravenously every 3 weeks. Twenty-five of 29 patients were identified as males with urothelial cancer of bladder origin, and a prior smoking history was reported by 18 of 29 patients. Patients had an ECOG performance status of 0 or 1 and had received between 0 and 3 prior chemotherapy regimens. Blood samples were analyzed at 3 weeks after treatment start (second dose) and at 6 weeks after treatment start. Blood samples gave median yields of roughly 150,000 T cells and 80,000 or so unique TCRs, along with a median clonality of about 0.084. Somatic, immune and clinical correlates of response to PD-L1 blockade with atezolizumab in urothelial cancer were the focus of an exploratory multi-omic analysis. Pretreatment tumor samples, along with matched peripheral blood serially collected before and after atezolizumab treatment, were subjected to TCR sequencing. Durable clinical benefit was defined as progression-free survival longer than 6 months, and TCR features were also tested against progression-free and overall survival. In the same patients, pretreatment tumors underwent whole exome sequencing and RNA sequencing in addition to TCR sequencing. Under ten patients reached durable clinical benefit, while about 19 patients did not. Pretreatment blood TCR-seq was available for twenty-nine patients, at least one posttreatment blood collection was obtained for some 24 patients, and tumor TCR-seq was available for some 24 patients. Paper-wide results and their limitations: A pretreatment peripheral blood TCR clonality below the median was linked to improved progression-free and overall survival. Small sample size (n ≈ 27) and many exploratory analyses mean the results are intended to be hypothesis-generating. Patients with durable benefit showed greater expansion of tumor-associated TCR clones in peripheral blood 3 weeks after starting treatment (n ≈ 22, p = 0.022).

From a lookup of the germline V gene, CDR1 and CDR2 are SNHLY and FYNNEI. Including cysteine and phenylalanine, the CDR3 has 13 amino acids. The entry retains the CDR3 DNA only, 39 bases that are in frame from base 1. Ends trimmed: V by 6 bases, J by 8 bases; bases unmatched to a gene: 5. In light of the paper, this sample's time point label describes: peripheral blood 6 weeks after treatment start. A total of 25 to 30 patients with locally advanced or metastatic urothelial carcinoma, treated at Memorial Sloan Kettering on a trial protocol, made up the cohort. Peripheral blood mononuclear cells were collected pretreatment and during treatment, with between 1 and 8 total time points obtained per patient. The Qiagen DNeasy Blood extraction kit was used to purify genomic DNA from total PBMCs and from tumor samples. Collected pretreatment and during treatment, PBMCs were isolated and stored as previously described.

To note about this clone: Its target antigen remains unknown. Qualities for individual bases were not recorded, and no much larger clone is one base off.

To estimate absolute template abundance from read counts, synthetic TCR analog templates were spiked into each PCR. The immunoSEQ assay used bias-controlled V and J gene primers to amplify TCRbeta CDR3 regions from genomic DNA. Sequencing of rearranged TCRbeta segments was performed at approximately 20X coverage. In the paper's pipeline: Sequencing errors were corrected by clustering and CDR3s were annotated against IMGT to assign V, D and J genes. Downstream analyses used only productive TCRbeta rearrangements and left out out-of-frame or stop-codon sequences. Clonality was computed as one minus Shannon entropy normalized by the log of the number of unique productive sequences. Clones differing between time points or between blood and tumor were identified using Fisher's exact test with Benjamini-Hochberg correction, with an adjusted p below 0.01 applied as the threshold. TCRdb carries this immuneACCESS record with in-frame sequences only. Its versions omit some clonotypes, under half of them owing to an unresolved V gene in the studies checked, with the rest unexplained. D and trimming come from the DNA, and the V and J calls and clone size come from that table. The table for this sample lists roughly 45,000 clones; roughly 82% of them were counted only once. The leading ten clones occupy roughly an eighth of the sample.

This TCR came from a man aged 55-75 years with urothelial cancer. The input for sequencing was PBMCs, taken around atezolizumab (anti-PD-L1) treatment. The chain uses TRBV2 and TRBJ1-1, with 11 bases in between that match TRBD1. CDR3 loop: CASRDRGRREAFF. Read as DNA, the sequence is TGTGCCAGCAGGGACAGGGGGCGCAGAGAAGCTTTCTTT.